This T cell receptor beta chain was found in a study of OX40 agonist ivuxolimab in advanced cancers. Looking at the study overall: With ivuxolimab, an agonistic anti-OX40 (CD134) antibody, patients were treated.

Samples of blood were obtained at baseline, on cycle 4 day 1, and on cycle 7 day 1. Only in-frame clones appear in the TCRdb table, and some are missing; sequencing was by immunoSEQ multiplex PCR. The table records about 77,000 clones, 94% of them present only once. CDR1 and CDR2 from the germline V gene are SGHRS and YFSETQ. V shed 5 bases, J shed 0 bases, and the junction held 9 bases outside the gene matches. The CDR3 is made up of 17 amino acids. The sequence derives from an adult with an advanced solid tumor such as melanoma, head and neck, liver or kidney cancer. This sequence joins TRBV5-1 and TRBJ2-7; 12 nucleotides align to TRBD2. The sample consisted of CD4+ or CD8+ T cells sorted from blood, taken in a trial of the OX40 agonist ivuxolimab. In DNA form, the CDR3 reads TGCGCCAGCAGTCGTATCGGACTAGCGGGGCTCTCCTACGAGCAGTACTTC. Translating gives CASSRIGLAGLSYEQYF. Drawing the rest from reference TRBV5-1 and TRBJ2-7, the complete variable domain is KAGVTQTPRYLIKTRGQQVTLSCSPISGHRSVSWYQQTPGQGLQFLFEYFSETQRNKGNFPGRFSGRQFSNSRSEMNVSTLELGDSALYLCASSRIGLAGLSYEQYFGPGTRLTVT.